The T cell receptor beta chain under discussion was sequenced for a study of blood T cells in healthy people across ages. Whole-study results and caveats: It was held that diversity estimates obtained from one million T cells represented underestimates.

Turning to this clonotype: Its target is unknown.

Extracted total RNA amounted to at least 5.5 micrograms for each sample. The CDR3 has 16 amino acids. Germline V gene lookup returns CDR1 SGHTA and CDR2 FQGTGA. V lost 1 base and J lost 5, with 14 bases in between. A sample-barcoded 5' primer and a J-beta primer mix were used in a second PCR of about 7 to 12 cycles. Each cDNA molecule received a tag from a template-switch adaptor that had 12 random nucleotides. MiXCR, applied by TCRdb to the 5' RACE reads, yields one record per CDR3 protein. The table lists hundreds of thousands of distinct CDR3 sequences, about 45% of them singletons, with around a sixth in the top ten.

The receptor was isolated from a man older than 75 in good health. The chain links TRBV7-3 to TRBJ2-2; D is uncertain. The sample was blood. This chain's CDR3 is CASSLKVAVGTGELFF. The CDR3 nucleotides read TGTGCCAGCAGCTTAAAGGTGGCAGTGGGTACCGGGGAGCTGTTTTTT.